These 20 T cell receptor beta chains were all obtained from the same sample, sequenced in a study of T cells in Graves' hyperthyroidism and ophthalmopathy. Amplification yielded TCR beta CDR3 regions, with RNA transcripts as the source. HTBI primers drove first-round RT-PCR of the TCR CDR3. TCRdb ran MiXCR on the multiplex PCR reads and lists one entry per CDR3 protein. The sample carries about half a million distinct CDR3 sequences, 16% recorded once. Sequencing used blood. All receptors come from a woman in her twenties or thirties with Graves' ophthalmopathy.

In DNA form, the CDR3 reads TGTGCCAGCTCACCACCCCCCCCGGTGGCGATGGGCGGGGAGCTGTTTTTT. Protein: CASSPPPPVAMGGELFF. V is TRBV18 and J is TRBJ2-2; D ambiguous. Germline V CDR1 and CDR2: KGHSH, LQKENI. V was pared by 0 bases and J by 7 bases, with 18 bases between. The CDR3 runs to 17 residues.

V usage is TRBV28 and J usage is TRBJ2-3, with D perhaps matching TRBD2 (5 bases). Germline V gives CDR1 MDHEN, CDR2 SYDVKM. The CDR3 spans 15 residues. V was shortened by 5 bases and J by 2 bases, with 14 bases between the two germline ends. For the CDR3, the DNA is TGTGCCAGCAGTATACACGCCGGGGACACAGATACGCAGTATTTT. Translation: CASSIHAGDTDTQYF.

Points on this clonotype: A much larger clone lies one base from this, so it may be a read error. The gene calls are TRBV12-3 or TRBV12-4 and TRBJ1-5, with D perhaps matching TRBD1 (6 bases). The CDR3 is 14 residues long. The CDR3 loop reads CASSLAGGNHPQHF. The CDR3 bases are TGTGCCAGCAGTTTGGCCGGGGGCAATCACCCCCAGCATTTT.

This clonotype was found many times. V gene TRBV2 combines with J gene TRBJ2-7, with D perhaps TRBD1 (5 bases). Trimming cost V 4 bases and J 2 bases, with 9 bases left between them. Germline assignment: CDR1 SNHLY and CDR2 FYNNEI. The CDR3 covers 13 residues. This CDR3 reads CASSAPGTYEQYF. DNA of the CDR3: TGTGCCAGCAGTGCTCCAGGGACCTACGAGCAGTACTTC. Full variable domain (outside the CDR3, taken from reference TRBV2 and TRBJ2-7): EPEVTQTPSHQVTQMGQEVILRCVPISNHLYFYWYRQILGQKVEFLVSFYNNEISEKSEIFDDQFSVERPDGSNFTLKIRSTKLEDSAMYFCASSAPGTYEQYFGPGTRLTVT.

This clonotype occurred a few times. The chain recombines TRBV20-1 with TRBJ2-1; 16 bases map to TRBD2. The ends lost 3 bases at V and 15 bases at J; junction bases unmatched: 8. There are 14 residues in the CDR3. Germline lookup yields CDR1 DFQATT and CDR2 SNEGSKA (reference sequence). CDR3 sequence reads: CSARPGTSGRAVFF. The CDR3 bases are TGCAGTGCTAGGCCGGGGACTAGCGGGAGGGCGGTGTTCTTC.

The chain employs TRBV6-2 or TRBV6-3 and TRBJ2-2; either TRBD1 or TRBD2 may fit D (5 bases each). Germline V gene lookup returns CDR1 MNHEY and CDR2 SVGEGT. CDR3 length: 16 amino acids. V was clipped by 6 bases and J by 4 bases, with 18 bases between them. Here the CDR3 DNA reads TGTGCCAGCAGGGAGGAATTAGGGGCGGGCACCGGGGAGCTGTTTTTT. This encodes CASREELGAGTGELFF.

This chain uses TRBV7-2 with TRBJ2-7; TRBD1 matches 7 bases. Trimming took 3 bases from V and 3 from J; bases not matched to a gene: 5. Germline V gene sequence: CDR1 SGHTA, CDR2 FQGNSA. The CDR3 totals 14 residues. CDR3 sequence: CASSFLTGFYEQYF. As DNA, the CDR3 is TGTGCCAGCAGCTTTCTGACAGGGTTCTACGAGCAGTACTTC.

This rearrangement joins TRBV5-8 to TRBJ2-6; D is uncertain. V was pared by 4 bases and J by 0 bases, with 14 bases between. The CDR3 is 17 residues long. From germline, CDR1 is SGHTS and CDR2 YDEGEE. The CDR3 DNA follows: TGTGCCAGCAGCCCTATAGTAGCCCTCTCTGGGGCCAACGTCCTGACTTTC. This encodes CASSPIVALSGANVLTF.

The chain couples TRBV6-1 to TRBJ2-1; D call uncertain. Germline CDR1 reads MNHNS; CDR2 reads SASEGT. With 6 bases removed from V and 0 bases from J, the gap between germline ends came to 6 bases. This CDR3 spans 13 amino acids. CDR3 sequence: CASRAGSYNEQFF. CDR3 nucleotide sequence: TGTGCCAGCAGGGCCGGCTCCTACAATGAGCAGTTCTTC.

Many counts were recorded for this clonotype. The chain uses TRBV11-2 and TRBJ2-5; D unresolved. Germline V gives CDR1 SGHAT, CDR2 FQNNGV. The CDR3 sequence is 15 residues long. Deletions cut 2 bases from V and 3 bases from J, with 13 bases between. The CDR3 region is CASSLRLAAEETQYF. Here the CDR3 DNA reads TGTGCCAGCAGCTTAAGACTCGCGGCAGAAGAGACCCAGTACTTC.

Ten or more counts support this clonotype. The rearrangement links TRBV7-2 to TRBJ1-2; 9 bases align to TRBD1. The CDR3 is 16 amino acids. The J segment lost 3 bases and the V segment lost 5 bases, leaving 10 bases of the junction unmatched. Germline values: CDR1 SGHTA, CDR2 FQGNSA. The DNA for the CDR3 is TGTGCCAGCAGCCCACAGGGGGCGTTACGGTACTATGGCTACACCTTC. It translates to CASSPQGALRYYGYTF.

This clonotype was seen ten or more times. The chain joins TRBV20-1 to TRBJ2-3, with 7 bases matching TRBD1. Losses at the gene ends were 4 bases for V and 6 bases for J; bases not matched to a gene: 16. Germline V gene sequence: CDR1 DFQATT, CDR2 SNEGSKA (reference sequence). CDR3 length: 16 amino acids. CDR3 bases: TGCAGTGCTAACTCGTTACAGGGGAGTGAGTCCGATACGCAGTATTTT. Its translation is CSANSLQGSESDTQYF.

This clonotype came up many times. The chain has TRBV30 and TRBJ2-7, with unresolved D. The CDR3 length is 10 residues. CDR1 is GTSNPN, CDR2 SVGIG, per germline (reference sequence). Deletions cut 5 bases from V and 6 bases from J, with 8 bases between. For the CDR3, the DNA is TGTGCCTGGGGGTCAGGCGAGCAGTACTTC. It translates to CAWGSGEQYF.

The CDR3 DNA is TGTGCCAGCAGCCTTCTTCGCGGGAGGAACACCGGGGAGCTGTTTTTT. Translating gives CASSLLRGRNTGELFF. V usage is TRBV6-2 or TRBV6-3 and J usage is TRBJ2-2, with 7 positions matching TRBD2. Germline trimming cut 6 bases from V and 1 base from J; bases unmatched to any gene: 8. There are 16 residues in the CDR3. CDR1 and CDR2 (germline): MNHEY, SVGEGT.

Concerning this clonotype: This clone may be a read error of a much larger clone one base away. The chain combines TRBV7-2 with TRBJ1-2; D remains unclear. In germline, CDR1 is SGHTA, CDR2 FQGNSA. Trimming removed 0 bases from V and 4 bases from J, with 15 bases in between. The CDR3 has 16 residues. CDR3: CASSLAHLTVSYGYTF. For the CDR3, the DNA is TGTGCCAGCAGCTTAGCGCACTTAACGGTCAGCTATGGCTACACCTTC. Looking up the rest from reference TRBV7-2 and TRBJ1-2 gives the full variable domain: GAGVSQSPSNKVTEKGKDVELRCDPISGHTALYWYRQSLGQGLEFLIYFQGNSAPDKSGLPSDRFSAERTGGSVSTLTIQRTQQEDSAVYLCASSLAHLTVSYGYTFGSGTRLTVV.

The chain is built from TRBV28 and TRBJ1-3, with D unclear. Germline assignment: CDR1 MDHEN and CDR2 SYDVKM. The CDR3 is 13 amino acids. V lost 7 bases and J lost 4, with 11 bases in between. The CDR3 sequence is CASKGPEGNTIYF. For the CDR3, the DNA is TGTGCCAGCAAGGGCCCTGAAGGAAACACCATATATTTT. The entire variable domain, with the rest obtained from reference TRBV28 and TRBJ1-3, is as follows: DVKVTQSSRYLVKRTGEKVFLECVQDMDHENMFWYRQDPGLGLRLIYFSYDVKMKEKGDIPEGYSVSREKKERFSLILESASTNQTSMYLCASKGPEGNTIYFGEGSWLTVV.

This clonotype was seen a handful of times. The V and J genes are TRBV4-3 and TRBJ2-1; D is unresolved. The germline gives CDR1 LGHNA, CDR2 YSLEER. This CDR3 spans 14 amino acids. Trimming cost V 3 bases and J 7 bases, with 13 bases left between them. Here the CDR3 DNA reads TGCGCCAGCAGCCATCTAGGCACCTGGAATGAGCAGTTCTTC. It encodes CASSHLGTWNEQFF.

This clonotype was seen at least ten times. This chain connects TRBV20-1 to TRBJ2-5; D call uncertain. Trimming cost V 6 bases and J 0 bases, with 8 bases left between them. Germline loops: CDR1 DFQATT, CDR2 SNEGSKA (reference sequence). The CDR3 covers 12 residues. Here the CDR3 DNA reads TGCAGTGCCAGGCCTTACCAAGAGACCCAGTACTTC. Translating it yields CSARPYQETQYF.

This clonotype has just a few counts. The chain combines TRBV30 with TRBJ1-2; D ambiguous. Germline CDR1 GTSNPN, CDR2 SVGIG (reference sequence). The CDR3 runs 12 residues. V was cut by 3 bases and J by 8 bases, with 13 bases left in between. The CDR3 DNA is TGTGCCTGGAGGGCCACACTGAGGGGCTACACCTTC. Protein: CAWRATLRGYTF.

This clonotype showed up just a few times. J is TRBJ2-5 and V is TRBV28; possible D gene TRBD2, 7 bases. V lost 4 bases, J lost 3 bases, and 15 bases lay in between. The CDR3 spans 15 residues. The germline V gene has CDR1 MDHEN and CDR2 SYDVKM. CDR3 amino acids: CASSSRGLAKETQYF. The CDR3 DNA reads as TGTGCCAGCAGTTCGCGGGGGCTAGCGAAAGAGACCCAGTACTTC.